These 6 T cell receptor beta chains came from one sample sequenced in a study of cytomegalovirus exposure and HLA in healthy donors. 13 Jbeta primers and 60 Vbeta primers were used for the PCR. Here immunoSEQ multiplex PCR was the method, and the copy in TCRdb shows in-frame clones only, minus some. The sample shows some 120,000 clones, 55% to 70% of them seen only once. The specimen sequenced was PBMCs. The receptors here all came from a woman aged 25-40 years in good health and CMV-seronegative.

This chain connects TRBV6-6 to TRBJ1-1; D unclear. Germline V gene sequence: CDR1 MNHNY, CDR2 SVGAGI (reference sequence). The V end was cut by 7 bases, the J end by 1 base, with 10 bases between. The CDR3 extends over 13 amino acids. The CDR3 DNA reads TGTGCCAGCATGTCAGCGGAGAACACTGAAGCTTTCTTT. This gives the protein CASMSAENTEAFF.

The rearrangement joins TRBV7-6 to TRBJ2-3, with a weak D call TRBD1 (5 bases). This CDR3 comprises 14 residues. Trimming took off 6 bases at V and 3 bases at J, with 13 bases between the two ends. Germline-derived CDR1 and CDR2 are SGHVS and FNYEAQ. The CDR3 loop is CASSRAGRTDTQYF. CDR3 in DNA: TGTGCCAGCAGTAGGGCAGGGCGGACAGATACGCAGTATTTT.

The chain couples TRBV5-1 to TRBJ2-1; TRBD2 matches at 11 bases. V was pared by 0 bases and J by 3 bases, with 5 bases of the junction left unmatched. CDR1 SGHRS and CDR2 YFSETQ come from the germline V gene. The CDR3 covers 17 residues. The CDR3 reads CASSLVASGRHYNEQFF. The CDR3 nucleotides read TGCGCCAGCAGCTTGGTGGCTAGCGGGAGGCACTACAATGAGCAGTTCTTC.

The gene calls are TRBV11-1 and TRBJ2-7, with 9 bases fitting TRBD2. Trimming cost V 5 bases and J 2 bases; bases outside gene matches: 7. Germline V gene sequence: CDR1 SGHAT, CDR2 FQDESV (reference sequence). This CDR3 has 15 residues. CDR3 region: CASSPSRGRAYEQYF. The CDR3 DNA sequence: TGTGCCAGCAGCCCTTCTCGCGGGAGGGCCTACGAGCAGTACTTC.

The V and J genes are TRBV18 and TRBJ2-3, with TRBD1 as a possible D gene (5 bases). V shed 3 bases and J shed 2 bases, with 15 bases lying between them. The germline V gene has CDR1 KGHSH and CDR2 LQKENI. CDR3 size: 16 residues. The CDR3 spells CASSPRFQGTTDTQYF. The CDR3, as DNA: TGTGCCAGCTCACCCCGGTTCCAGGGAACCACAGATACGCAGTATTTT.

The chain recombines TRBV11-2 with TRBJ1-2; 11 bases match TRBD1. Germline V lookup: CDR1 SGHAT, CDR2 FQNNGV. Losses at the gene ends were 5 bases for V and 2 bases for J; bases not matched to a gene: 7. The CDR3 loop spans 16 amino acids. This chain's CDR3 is CASSVRTGGINYGYTF. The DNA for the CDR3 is TGTGCCAGCAGCGTACGGACAGGGGGCATAAACTATGGCTACACCTTC. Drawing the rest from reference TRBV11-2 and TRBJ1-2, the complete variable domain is EAGVAQSPRYKIIEKRQSVAFWCNPISGHATLYWYQQILGQGPKLLIQFQNNGVVDDSQLPKDRFSAERLKGVDSTLKIQPAKLEDSAVYLCASSVRTGGINYGYTFGSGTRLTVV.